The rows below give T cell receptor beta chains drawn from one sample of a study of T cells expressing NK-cell markers. TCRdb reprocessed the 5' RACE reads and stores each CDR3 protein as one record, lacking DNA. This sample's table reports about 380,000 distinct CDR3 sequences. Sequencing was carried out using blood T cells: a sorted CD56 or NKG2C T cell subset, CD4+ or CD8+ T cells, or bulk PBMC T cells (not recorded which). These receptors all come from a man aged 18-69 years in good health. Each CDR3 is given with its conserved first and last residue.

v_gene: TRBV5-5; len: 15; j_gene: TRBJ2-3; CDR3aa: CASSSRRQTPDTQYF
v_gene: TRBV15; len: 15; j_gene: TRBJ2-4; CDR3aa: CATSRLGTGLVIQYF
v_gene: TRBV7-2; len: 15; j_gene: TRBJ2-1; CDR3aa: CASSPQGYRYNEQFF
v_gene: TRBV12-3/TRBV12-4; len: 15; j_gene: TRBJ2-7; CDR3aa: CASSRGGTGLHEQYF
v_gene: TRBV5-5; len: 14; j_gene: TRBJ2-5; CDR3aa: CASSFLGQQETQYF
v_gene: TRBV30; len: 19; j_gene: TRBJ2-2; CDR3aa: CACDRPGGGAIANTGELFF
v_gene: TRBV20-1; len: 18; j_gene: TRBJ2-1; CDR3aa: CSASGGWAGTSRRDEQFF
v_gene: TRBV20-1; len: 16; j_gene: TRBJ1-2; CDR3aa: CSARSPEGADNYGYTF
v_gene: TRBV10-3; len: 12; j_gene: TRBJ1-2; CDR3aa: CAISEQTGGYTF
v_gene: TRBV5-6; len: 14; j_gene: TRBJ2-5; CDR3aa: CASSLGPLKETQYF
v_gene: TRBV12-3/TRBV12-4; len: 15; j_gene: TRBJ2-2; CDR3aa: CASRMPGQGTGELFF
v_gene: TRBV29-1; len: 16; j_gene: TRBJ2-3; CDR3aa: CSVEWDGTGVTDTQYF
v_gene: TRBV7-9; len: 14; j_gene: TRBJ2-1; CDR3aa: CASSLQGAGNEQFF
v_gene: TRBV7-7; len: 14; j_gene: TRBJ2-1; CDR3aa: CASSLALASNEQFF
v_gene: TRBV20-1; len: 13; j_gene: TRBJ2-5; CDR3aa: CSARVPGEETQYF
v_gene: TRBV7-3; len: 12; j_gene: TRBJ1-2; CDR3aa: CASSFRLDGYTF
v_gene: TRBV5-1; len: 15; j_gene: TRBJ2-1; CDR3aa: CASSFPGGGAEEQFF
v_gene: TRBV2; len: 16; j_gene: TRBJ1-4; CDR3aa: CASTVGQGARGEKLFF
v_gene: TRBV11-3; len: 15; j_gene: TRBJ2-7; CDR3aa: CASSLTNGGAAEQYF
v_gene: TRBV6-1; len: 11; j_gene: TRBJ1-2; CDR3aa: CASTGNYGYTF
v_gene: TRBV20-1; len: 17; j_gene: TRBJ2-3; CDR3aa: CSARSGTSGGDTDTQYF
v_gene: TRBV5-1; len: 19; j_gene: TRBJ2-5; CDR3aa: CASRQIRTGGLYGQETQYF
v_gene: TRBV10-3; len: 15; j_gene: TRBJ1-1; CDR3aa: CAISERTGGYTEAFF
v_gene: TRBV12-3/TRBV12-4; len: 15; j_gene: TRBJ2-7; CDR3aa: CASTTRGGGTYEQYF
v_gene: TRBV7-9; len: 16; j_gene: TRBJ1-5; CDR3aa: CASSPPGTGSNQPQHF
v_gene: TRBV21-1; len: 18; j_gene: TRBJ1-1; CDR3aa: CASSKDREVVFLNTEAFF
v_gene: TRBV6-1; len: 14; j_gene: TRBJ1-6; CDR3aa: CASSPGQGWSPLHF
v_gene: TRBV6-1; len: 16; j_gene: TRBJ2-7; CDR3aa: CASSELNGGPRYEQYF
v_gene: TRBV28; len: 16; j_gene: TRBJ2-3; CDR3aa: CASSPAGLAGTDTQYF
v_gene: TRBV7-2; len: 16; j_gene: TRBJ2-2; CDR3aa: CASSPEGGARTGELFF
v_gene: TRBV18; len: 14; j_gene: TRBJ1-2; CDR3aa: CASSPNRDYYGYTF
v_gene: TRBV15; len: 15; j_gene: TRBJ1-5; CDR3aa: CATSRLGISNQPQHF
v_gene: TRBV3-1; len: 14; j_gene: TRBJ2-7; CDR3aa: CASSQEQTVVEQYF
v_gene: TRBV12-3/TRBV12-4; len: 16; j_gene: TRBJ2-3; CDR3aa: CASSTRLAGFTDTQYF
v_gene: TRBV5-1; len: 15; j_gene: TRBJ2-4; CDR3aa: CASSLGSAGQNIQYF
v_gene: TRBV20-1; len: 18; j_gene: TRBJ2-3; CDR3aa: CSARPSSWQGGNTDTQYF
v_gene: TRBV30; len: 13; j_gene: TRBJ2-5; CDR3aa: CAWRRQGGETQYF
v_gene: TRBV18; len: 14; j_gene: TRBJ1-2; CDR3aa: CASSLRTDYDGYTF
v_gene: TRBV3-1; len: 16; j_gene: TRBJ2-5; CDR3aa: CASSQDWLTGGETQYF
v_gene: TRBV5-6; len: 16; j_gene: TRBJ2-2; CDR3aa: CASSLSASLITGELFF
v_gene: TRBV7-8; len: 14; j_gene: TRBJ1-5; CDR3aa: CASSLGRELQPQHF
v_gene: TRBV5-1; len: 15; j_gene: TRBJ2-5; CDR3aa: CASSRPGSGGETQYF
v_gene: TRBV7-9; len: 16; j_gene: TRBJ2-4; CDR3aa: CASSYVSGTSGNIQYF
v_gene: TRBV6-1; len: 15; j_gene: TRBJ2-7; CDR3aa: CASSEVLDGSYEQYF
v_gene: TRBV19; len: 13; j_gene: TRBJ2-7; CDR3aa: CASSGPGFYEQYF
v_gene: TRBV4-2; len: 14; j_gene: TRBJ2-3; CDR3aa: CASSQDPSGGMQYF
v_gene: TRBV6-2/TRBV6-3; len: 17; j_gene: TRBJ1-1; CDR3aa: CARQTSVKQGGVAEAFF
v_gene: TRBV4-1; len: 16; j_gene: TRBJ2-3; CDR3aa: CASSQGTTRITDTQYF
v_gene: TRBV12-3/TRBV12-4; len: 14; j_gene: TRBJ1-4; CDR3aa: CASRRQGAGEKLFF
v_gene: TRBV3-1; len: 13; j_gene: TRBJ2-1; CDR3aa: CASSQLGINEQFF
v_gene: TRBV11-2; len: 14; j_gene: TRBJ1-1; CDR3aa: CASSLASKTVEAFF
v_gene: TRBV12-3/TRBV12-4; len: 13; j_gene: TRBJ2-2; CDR3aa: CASGGASTGELFF
v_gene: TRBV12-3/TRBV12-4; len: 14; j_gene: TRBJ2-3; CDR3aa: CASSLFPRGDTQYF
v_gene: TRBV5-5; len: 16; j_gene: TRBJ2-5; CDR3aa: CASSLGALSGGETQYF
v_gene: TRBV7-2; len: 12; j_gene: TRBJ1-2; CDR3aa: CASSLKRNGYTF